This T cell receptor (beta chain) stems from a study of blood T cell repertoires in COVID-19. Clones were sequenced by immunoSEQ multiplex PCR, and TCRdb holds only the in-frame ones, with some missing. The sample shows approximately 300,000 clones, around 89% of them seen only once. The germline gives CDR1 MNHEY, CDR2 SVGAGI. V was clipped by 8 bases and J by 12 bases; unmatched bases: 9. The CDR3 consists of 11 residues. Sequences were obtained from peripheral blood. This chain joins TRBV6-5 and TRBJ2-7, with 8 positions matching TRBD1. The TCR comes from a woman between 45 and 65 years old with active or convalescent COVID-19. Here the CDR3 DNA reads TGTGCCAGCGCCACCAGGGGGCGTTCGTACTTC. Encoded protein: CASATRGRSYF.